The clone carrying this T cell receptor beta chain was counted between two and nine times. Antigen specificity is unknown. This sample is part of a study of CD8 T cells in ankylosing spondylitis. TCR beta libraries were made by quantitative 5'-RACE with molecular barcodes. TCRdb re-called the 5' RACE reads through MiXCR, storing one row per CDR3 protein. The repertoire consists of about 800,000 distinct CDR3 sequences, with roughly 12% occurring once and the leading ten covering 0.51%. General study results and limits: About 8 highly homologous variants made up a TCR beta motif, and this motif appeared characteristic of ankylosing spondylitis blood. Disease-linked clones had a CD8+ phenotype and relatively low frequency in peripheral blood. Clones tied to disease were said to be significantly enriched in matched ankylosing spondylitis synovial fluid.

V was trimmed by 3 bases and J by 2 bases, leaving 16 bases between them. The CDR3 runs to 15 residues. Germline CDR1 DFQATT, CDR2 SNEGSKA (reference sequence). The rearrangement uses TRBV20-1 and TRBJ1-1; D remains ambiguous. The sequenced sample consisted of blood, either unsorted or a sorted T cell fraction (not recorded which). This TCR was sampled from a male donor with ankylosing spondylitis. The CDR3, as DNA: TGCAGTGCTAGGCGATTATTGGGATTTAACACTGAAGCTTTCTTT. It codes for CSARRLLGFNTEAFF.